This note documents a single T cell receptor (beta chain) sequence. Its target is unknown. The data stem from a study of T cell responses to AZD1222 COVID-19 vaccine. The study's findings and limits: A reported finding is that nearly half of spike-specific TCRs target unmutated variant regions. Females outnumbered males among donors, who were mostly white British; clonal diversity was possibly underestimated. Spike-specific TCR breadth rose after two AZD1222 doses, and depth rose as well.

CDR3 length equals 16 residues. Looked up from germline, CDR1 is SGHNT and CDR2 is YYREEE (reference sequence). V was trimmed by 4 bases and J by 2 bases, leaving 16 bases between them. Researchers grouped second doses given at about 4 or about 12 weeks into one pool. The table came from immunoSEQ multiplex PCR; TCRdb's copy has only in-frame clones and leaves some out. The data hold approximately 270,000 clones, with roughly 93% observed a single time. This clonotype originated in an adult who received the AZD1222 COVID-19 vaccine. This chain uses TRBV5-4 with TRBJ2-4; possibly TRBD1 for D (6 bases). The material sequenced was peripheral blood, taken 28 days after the second AZD1222 dose. The CDR3 bases are TGTGCCAGCAGCCCGTACAGGGAAATAACCAAAAACATTCAGTACTTC. This gives the protein CASSPYREITKNIQYF.